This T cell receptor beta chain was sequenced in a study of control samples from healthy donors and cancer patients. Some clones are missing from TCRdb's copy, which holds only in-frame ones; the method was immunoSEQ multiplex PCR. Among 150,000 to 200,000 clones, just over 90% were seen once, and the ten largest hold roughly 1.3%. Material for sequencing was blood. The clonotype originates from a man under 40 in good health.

The CDR3 loop reads CASRAQTGAQETQYF. DNA of the CDR3: TGTGCCAGTAGGGCCCAGACAGGAGCCCAAGAGACCCAGTACTTC. V is TRBV19 and J is TRBJ2-5; D is possibly TRBD1 (6 bases). The CDR3 consists of 15 residues. V was shortened by 6 bases and J by 1 base, with 15 bases between the two germline ends. Germline CDR1 is LNHDA and CDR2 is SQIVND (reference sequence).